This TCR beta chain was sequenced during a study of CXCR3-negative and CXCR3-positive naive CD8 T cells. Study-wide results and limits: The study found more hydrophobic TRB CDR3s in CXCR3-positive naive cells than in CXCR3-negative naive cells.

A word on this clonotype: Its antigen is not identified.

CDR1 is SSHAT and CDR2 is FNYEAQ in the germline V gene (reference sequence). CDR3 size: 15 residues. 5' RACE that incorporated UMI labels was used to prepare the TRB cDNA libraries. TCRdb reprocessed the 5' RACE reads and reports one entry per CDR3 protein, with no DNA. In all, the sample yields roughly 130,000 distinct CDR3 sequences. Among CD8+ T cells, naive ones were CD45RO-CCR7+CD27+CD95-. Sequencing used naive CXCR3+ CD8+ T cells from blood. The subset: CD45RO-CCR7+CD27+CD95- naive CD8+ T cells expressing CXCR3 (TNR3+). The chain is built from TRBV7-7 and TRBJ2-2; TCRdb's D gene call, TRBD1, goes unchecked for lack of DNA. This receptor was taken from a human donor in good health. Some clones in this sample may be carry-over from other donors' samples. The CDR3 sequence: CASSPAWGAGGELFF.